This TCR beta chain was sequenced for a study of T cell clones after liver transplantation (dated 2019 in TCRdb). Regarding the complete study: ITN030ST, the source of the samples, was a randomized trial that attempted immunosuppression withdrawal within 2 years of liver transplantation. After a pre-transplant mixed lymphocyte reaction, TCRbeta sequencing was used to pinpoint donor-reactive T cell clones, which were subsequently tracked in post-transplant blood. As an antigen-independent comparator for donor-reactive sequences, third party-reactive TCRbeta sequences were also identified from pre-transplant MLRs. Three of the eight recipients were HCV-positive; the others were transplanted for non-autoimmune, non-viral indications. The subjects received no induction therapy and were kept on standard immunosuppression until randomization at 12-24 months post-transplant. Tolerance was defined as complete immunosuppression withdrawal for at least one year with no rise in liver enzymes beyond twice the upper limit of normal. Blood samples were collected pre-transplant, then pre-randomization ahead of withdrawal, and finally post-randomization once withdrawal had either been completed or failed. Of the 8 liver transplant recipients making up the studied cohort, 3 were classified as tolerant and 5 as non-tolerant.

Thawed unstimulated PBMCs were stained for CD3, CD4 and CD8 and FACS-sorted into CD3+CD4+ and CD3+CD8+ populations. All 8 studied subjects were randomized to immunosuppression withdrawal. The Qiagen DNeasy Blood and Tissue Kit was used for genomic DNA isolation. Frozen genomic DNA underwent high-throughput TCRbeta CDR3 sequencing by immunoSEQ, including PCR amplification, mapping, bias correction and internal controls. As for the authors' bioinformatics: Productive rearrangements were kept, and unique TCRbeta sequences were defined by CDR3 nucleotide sequence plus V and J gene. For a sequence to be called donor-reactive, it needed a frequency of at least 0.01% and at least 5-fold expansion in CFSE-low cells compared with unstimulated pre-transplant cells. Per-subject minimum frequency thresholds, based on the lowest-template unstimulated sample, ensured at least 90% detection power. Jensen-Shannon divergence between the top 1000 TCRbeta sequences post- versus pre-transplant served as the measure of repertoire turnover. Two-sided Fisher's exact tests were used to test for changes in the detection of donor-reactive sequences. Here the immuneACCESS table is served through TCRdb, limited to in-frame sequences with V and J called. Missing clones are a known gap in these copies; in checked studies unresolved V genes cover under half, and the rest lacks a known reason. Clone size and the V and J calls come from that table; the DNA yielded D and trimming. A total of 55,000 to 75,000 clones appear in this sample, around 92% of them only once. Of the sample, 0.75% to 1% is held by the ten largest clones.

CDR1 and CDR2 were assigned from the germline V gene (reference sequence) as SGHNT and YYREEE. Relative to germline, V is 3 bases shorter and J is 8 bases shorter, with 18 bases between their ends. The CDR3 covers 15 residues, taking in both the cysteine and the phenylalanine. CDR3 DNA only is kept here, 45 bases in frame from base 1. Remarks on this clone: The clone's antigen remains unknown. No base quality information exists; no much larger clone differs at one position.

The paper as a whole reports these results and caveats: Low numbers of available donor cells limited the measurable donor-reactive repertoire in a couple of subjects. Without allograft tissue specimens, donor-reactive T cells may have migrated into the graft rather than being deleted. A significant post-transplant decrease in circulating donor-reactive CD4 TCRbeta sequences was observed in most of the 8 subjects, irrespective of tolerance or HCV status. Once repertoire turnover was taken into account, donor-reactive detection showed a significant reduction for CD4 in 7 of 8 subjects and for CD8 in 8 of 8. The conclusions were considered preliminary, being limited by small, heterogeneous patient numbers and non-standardized post-transplant time points. The decline in donor-reactive sequences exceeded the decline in third party-reactive sequences, suggesting partial antigen-specific deletion that was unrelated to withdrawal success.

This specimen was CD4+ T cells from blood, taken less than 27 months after liver transplant. The sequence is built from TRBV5-4 and TRBJ2-1; the D gene is possibly TRBD1, with 7 bases matching. This receptor was taken from a human patient who received a liver transplant. After transplantation, some T cells may belong to the graft donor instead of the recipient. CDR3 loop: CASSSGTVPSDEQFF. The nucleotides are TGTGCCAGCAGCTCCGGGACAGTCCCTAGCGATGAGCAGTTCTTC. The CDR3, completed at both ends by the reference TRBV5-4 and TRBJ2-1 genes, gives the full variable domain ETGVTQSPTHLIKTRGQQVTLRCSSQSGHNTVSWYQQALGQGPQFIFQYYREEENGRGNFPPRFSGLQFPNYSSELNVNALELDDSALYLCASSSGTVPSDEQFFGPGTRLTVL.